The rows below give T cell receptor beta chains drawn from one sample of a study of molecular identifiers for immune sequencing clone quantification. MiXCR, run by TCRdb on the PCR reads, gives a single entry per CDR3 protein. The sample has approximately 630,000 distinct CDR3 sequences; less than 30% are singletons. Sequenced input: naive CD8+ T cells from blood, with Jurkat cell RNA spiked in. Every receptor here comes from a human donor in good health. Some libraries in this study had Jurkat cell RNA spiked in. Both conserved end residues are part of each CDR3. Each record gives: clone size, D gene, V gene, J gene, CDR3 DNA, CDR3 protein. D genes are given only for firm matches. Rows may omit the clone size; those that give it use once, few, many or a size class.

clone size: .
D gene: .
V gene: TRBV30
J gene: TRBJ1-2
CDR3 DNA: TGTGCCTGGAGTCCGCCAGCCTATGGCTACACCTTC
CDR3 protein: CAWSPPAYGYTF

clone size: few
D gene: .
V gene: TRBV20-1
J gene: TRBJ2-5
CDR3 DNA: TGCAGTGCTAAGGAACTCGGAGTTGTCCAAGAGACCCAGTACTTC
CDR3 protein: CSAKELGVVQETQYF

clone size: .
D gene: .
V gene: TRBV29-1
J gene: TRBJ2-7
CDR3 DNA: TGCAGCGTTGGCAGGGAGATCCTCCCCTACGAGCAGTACTTC
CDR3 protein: CSVGREILPYEQYF

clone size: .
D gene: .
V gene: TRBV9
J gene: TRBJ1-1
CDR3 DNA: TGTGCCAGCAGCGAGGGGCGAGGGGGTGGGATGGGTGAAGCTTTCTTT
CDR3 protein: CASSEGRGGGMGEAFF

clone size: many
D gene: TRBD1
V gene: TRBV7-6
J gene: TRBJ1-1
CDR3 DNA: TGTGCCAGCACCTCAGGGGGCGCGGACACTGAAGCTTTCTTT
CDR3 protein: CASTSGGADTEAFF

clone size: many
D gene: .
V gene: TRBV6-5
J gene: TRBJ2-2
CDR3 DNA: TGTGCCAGCAGTTACTCGGCCCCGGACAACACCGGGGAGCTGTTTTTT
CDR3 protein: CASSYSAPDNTGELFF

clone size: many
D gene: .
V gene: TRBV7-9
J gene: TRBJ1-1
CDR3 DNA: TGTGCCAGCAGACTACAGGGAGGTGGCACTGAAGCTTTCTTT
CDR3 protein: CASRLQGGGTEAFF

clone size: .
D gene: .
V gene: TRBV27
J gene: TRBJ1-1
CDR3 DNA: TGTGCCAGCAGTTTTGGGGTTCGGGGCACTGAAGCTTTCTTT
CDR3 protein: CASSFGVRGTEAFF

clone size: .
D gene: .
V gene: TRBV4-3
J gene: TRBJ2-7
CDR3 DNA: TGCGCCAGCAGCCAAGAGAATAGCGGCAACCACGAGCAGTACTTC
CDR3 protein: CASSQENSGNHEQYF

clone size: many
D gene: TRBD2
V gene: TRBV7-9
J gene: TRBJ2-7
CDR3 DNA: TGTGCCAGCAGCTTAATACTAGCGGGCACCCACGAGCAGTACTTC
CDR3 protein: CASSLILAGTHEQYF

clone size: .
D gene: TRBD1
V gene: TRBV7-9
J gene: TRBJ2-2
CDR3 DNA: TGTGCCAGCAGCGACGGGACAGATTACACCGGGGAGCTGTTTTTT
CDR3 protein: CASSDGTDYTGELFF

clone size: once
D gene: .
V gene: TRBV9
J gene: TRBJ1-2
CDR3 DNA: TGTGCCAGCAGCGTAGACCCCACAGGTGATACTAACTATGGCTACACCTTC
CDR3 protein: CASSVDPTGDTNYGYTF

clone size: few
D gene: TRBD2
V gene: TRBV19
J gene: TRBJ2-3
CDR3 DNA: TGTGCCAGTAGTGGGACTAGCGGTTCCTTCACAGATACGCAGTATTTT
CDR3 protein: CASSGTSGSFTDTQYF

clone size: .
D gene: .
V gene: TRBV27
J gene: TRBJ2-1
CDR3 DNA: TGTGCCAGCAGTTTTCTGGGTGAGCAGTTCTTC
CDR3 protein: CASSFLGEQFF

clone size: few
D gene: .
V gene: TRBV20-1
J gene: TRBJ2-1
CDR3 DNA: TGCAGTGTTTCCACCCGGGGGAGGTCCTACAATGAGCAGTTCTTC
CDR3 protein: CSVSTRGRSYNEQFF

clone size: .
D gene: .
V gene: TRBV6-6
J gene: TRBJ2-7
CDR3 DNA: TGTACCAGCAGTTACGGAGTTTACGAGCAGTACTTC
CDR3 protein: CTSSYGVYEQYF

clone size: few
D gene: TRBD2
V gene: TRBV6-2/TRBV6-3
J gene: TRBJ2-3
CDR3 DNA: TGTGCCAGCAGGTACTCTAGCGGAGGCACAGATACGCAGTATTTT
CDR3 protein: CASRYSSGGTDTQYF

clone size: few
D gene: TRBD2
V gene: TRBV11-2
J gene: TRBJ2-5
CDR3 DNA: TGTGCCAGCAGCTTCTTTAGCGGGAGTGGGGAGACCCAGTACTTC
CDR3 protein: CASSFFSGSGETQYF

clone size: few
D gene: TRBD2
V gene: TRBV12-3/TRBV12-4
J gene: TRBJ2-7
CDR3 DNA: TGTGCCAGCAGTTTGGGGATAGCGGGGGTGGTTGGCGAGCAGTGCTTC
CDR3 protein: CASSLGIAGVVGEQCF

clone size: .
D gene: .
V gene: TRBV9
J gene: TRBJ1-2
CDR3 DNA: TGTGCCAGCAGCGTAGGAGGGTTAGTCTATGGCTACACCTTC
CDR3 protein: CASSVGGLVYGYTF

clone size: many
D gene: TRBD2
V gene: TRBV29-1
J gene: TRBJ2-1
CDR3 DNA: TGCAGCGTTGAAATACTAGCGGGAGCGGTCTTC
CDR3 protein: CSVEILAGAVF

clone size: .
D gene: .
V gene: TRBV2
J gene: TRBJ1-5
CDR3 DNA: TGTGCCAGCAGTTCCCGCAACGGGAGAAATCAGCCCCAGCATTTT
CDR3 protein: CASSSRNGRNQPQHF

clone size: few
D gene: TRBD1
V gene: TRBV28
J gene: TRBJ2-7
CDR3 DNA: TGTGCCAGCAGTTTGGGACAGTGCTACGAGCAGTACTTC
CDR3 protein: CASSLGQCYEQYF

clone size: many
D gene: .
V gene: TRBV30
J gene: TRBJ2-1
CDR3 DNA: TGTGCCTGGAGTCCAGGACTGGGGAATGAGCAGTTCTTC
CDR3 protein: CAWSPGLGNEQFF

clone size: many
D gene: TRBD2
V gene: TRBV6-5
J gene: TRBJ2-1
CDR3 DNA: TGTGCCAGCAGTTACCTCTTGACTAGCGCGGTGCAGTTCTTC
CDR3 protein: CASSYLLTSAVQFF

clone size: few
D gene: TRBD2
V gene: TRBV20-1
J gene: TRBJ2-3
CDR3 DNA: TGCAGTGCTAGAGGTCGGGGACTAGCGGAGAATTGGGATACGCAGTATTTT
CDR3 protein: CSARGRGLAENWDTQYF

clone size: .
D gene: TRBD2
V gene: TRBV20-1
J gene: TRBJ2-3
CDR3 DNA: TGCGGTGCTAGAGATCTTGACCAGCGGGGTCCCGGGTACCCAGATACGCAGTATTTT
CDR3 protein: CGARDLDQRGPGYPDTQYF

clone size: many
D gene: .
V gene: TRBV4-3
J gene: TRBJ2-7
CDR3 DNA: TGCGCCAGCAGCCAAGATGCGGGCGGCGAGCAGTACTTC
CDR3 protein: CASSQDAGGEQYF

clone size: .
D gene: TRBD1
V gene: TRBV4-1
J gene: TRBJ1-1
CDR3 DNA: TGCGCCAGCAGAGGTCCAGGGGGCGGTGAAGCTTTCTTT
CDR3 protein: CASRGPGGGEAFF

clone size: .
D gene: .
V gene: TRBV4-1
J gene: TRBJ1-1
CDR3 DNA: TGCGCCAGCAGCCAAGTCTCTGTGGTTGAAGCTTTCTTT
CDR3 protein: CASSQVSVVEAFF

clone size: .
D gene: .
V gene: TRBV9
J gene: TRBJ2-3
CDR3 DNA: TGTACCAGCAGCGGCCGGGACACCACAGCTACGCAGTATTTT
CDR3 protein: CTSSGRDTTATQYF

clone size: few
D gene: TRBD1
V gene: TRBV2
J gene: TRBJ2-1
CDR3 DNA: TGTGCCAGCAGTGAAGACAGGGGATTAATCTACAATGAGCAGTTCTTC
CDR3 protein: CASSEDRGLIYNEQFF

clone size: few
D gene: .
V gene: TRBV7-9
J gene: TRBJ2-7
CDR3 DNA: TGTGCCAGCAGCTTGGCGGCCGGGGGTCGAACCTACGAGCAGTACTTC
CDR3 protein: CASSLAAGGRTYEQYF

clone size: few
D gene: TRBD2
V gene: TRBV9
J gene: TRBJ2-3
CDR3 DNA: TGTGCCAGCAGCTTCGGACTAGCGGGAAGCACAGATACGCAGTATTTT
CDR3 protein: CASSFGLAGSTDTQYF

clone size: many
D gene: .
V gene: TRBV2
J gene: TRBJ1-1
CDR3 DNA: TGTGCCAGCAGTGAAACATTCATCTCGGACACTGAAGCTTTCTTT
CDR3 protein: CASSETFISDTEAFF

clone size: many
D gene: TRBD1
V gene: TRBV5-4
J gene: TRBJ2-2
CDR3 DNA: TGTGCCAGCAGCACCGGACAGGGGGCCGGCGGGGAGCTGTTTTTT
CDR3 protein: CASSTGQGAGGELFF

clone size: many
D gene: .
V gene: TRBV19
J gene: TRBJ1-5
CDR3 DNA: TGTGCCAGTAGTATGGGAGCAAACAATCAGCCCCAGCATTTT
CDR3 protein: CASSMGANNQPQHF

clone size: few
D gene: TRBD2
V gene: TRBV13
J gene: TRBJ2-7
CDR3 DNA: TGTGCCAGCGTGCAAGGAGCGGGGCATCAGTACTTC
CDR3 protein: CASVQGAGHQYF

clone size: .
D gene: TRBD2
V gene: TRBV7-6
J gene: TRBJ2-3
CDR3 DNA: TGTGCCAGCAGCTTAGCGCTAGCGGGAGGGGGAGATACGCAGTATTTT
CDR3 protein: CASSLALAGGGDTQYF

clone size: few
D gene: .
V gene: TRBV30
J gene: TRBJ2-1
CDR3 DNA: TGTGCCTGGAGCCCAGGATGGGCTGAGCAGTTCTTC
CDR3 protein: CAWSPGWAEQFF

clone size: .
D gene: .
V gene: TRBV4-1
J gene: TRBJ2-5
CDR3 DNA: TGCGCCAGCAGCCAAGAGGGGCTACCGCAAGAGACCCAGTACTTC
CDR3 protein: CASSQEGLPQETQYF

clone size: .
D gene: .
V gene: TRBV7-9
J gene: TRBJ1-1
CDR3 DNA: TGTGCCAGCAGAGGGGTGAACACTGAAGCTTTCTTT
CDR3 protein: CASRGVNTEAFF

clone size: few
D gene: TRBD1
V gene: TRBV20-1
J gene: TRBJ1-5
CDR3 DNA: TGCAGTGCTAGGTTGGGACAGGAGCAACCATATAGCAATCAGCCCCAGCATTTT
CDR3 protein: CSARLGQEQPYSNQPQHF

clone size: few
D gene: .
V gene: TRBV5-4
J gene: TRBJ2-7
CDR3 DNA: TGTGCCAGCAGCTTGAGTGCCACCTCCTACGAGCAGTACTTC
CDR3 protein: CASSLSATSYEQYF

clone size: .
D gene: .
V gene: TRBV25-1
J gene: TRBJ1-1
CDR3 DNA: TGTGCCAGCAGTCGAGGACACCTGAACACTGAAGCTTTCTTT
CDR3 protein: CASSRGHLNTEAFF

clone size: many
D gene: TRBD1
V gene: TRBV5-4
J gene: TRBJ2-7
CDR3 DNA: TGTGCCAGCAGCCCGGGACAGGGGGCGCGAGAGCAGTACTTC
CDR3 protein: CASSPGQGAREQYF

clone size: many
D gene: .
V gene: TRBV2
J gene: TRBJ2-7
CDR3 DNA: TGTGCCAGCAGTTTCCACCGCCCGGACGAGCAGTACTTC
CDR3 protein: CASSFHRPDEQYF

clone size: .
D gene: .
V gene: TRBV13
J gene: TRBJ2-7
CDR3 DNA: TGTGCCAGCAGCTTCAAGGGCCCCTACGAGCAGTACTTC
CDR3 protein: CASSFKGPYEQYF

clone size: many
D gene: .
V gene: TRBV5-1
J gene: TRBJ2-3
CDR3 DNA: TGCGCCAGCACCTTGGATACGCAGTATTTT
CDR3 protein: CASTLDTQYF

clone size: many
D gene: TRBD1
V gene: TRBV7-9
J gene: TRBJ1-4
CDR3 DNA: TGTGCCAGCAGCCTGTCACGGACAGGGACTAATGAAAAACTGTTTTTT
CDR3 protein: CASSLSRTGTNEKLFF

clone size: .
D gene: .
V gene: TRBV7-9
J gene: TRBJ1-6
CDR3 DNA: TGTGCCAGCAGCTACCTAACGAGTGGGGGAACCCTCCACTTT
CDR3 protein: CASSYLTSGGTLHF

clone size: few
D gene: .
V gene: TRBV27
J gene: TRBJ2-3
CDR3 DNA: TGTGCCAGCAGTTCGGGGACCGCCTGGCGCACAGATACGCAGTATTTT
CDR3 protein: CASSSGTAWRTDTQYF

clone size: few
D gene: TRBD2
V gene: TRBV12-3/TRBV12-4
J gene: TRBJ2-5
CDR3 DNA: TGTGCCAGCAGTTCTGCGGGAGGGATCCAGGAGACCCAGTACTTC
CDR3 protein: CASSSAGGIQETQYF